This T cell receptor (beta chain) emerged from a study of Graves' ophthalmopathy and Graves' hyperthyroidism. Transcripts of RNA were the source for amplifying TCR beta CDR3 regions. A first-round RT-PCR used HTBI primers, followed by a second-round multiplex PCR. TCRdb reprocessed the multiplex PCR reads via MiXCR and lists one record per CDR3 protein. The table has approximately 1.2 million distinct CDR3 sequences, about two fifths seen once; the top ten hold around 10%. This clonotype was seen ten or more times. What it binds is unknown. Deletions cut 4 bases from V and 2 bases from J, with 13 bases between. Germline CDR1 SGHNT, CDR2 YYREEE (reference sequence). The CDR3 length is 14 residues. Study-level points and caveats: Built on 13 signatures, a model told ophthalmopathy apart from stable hyperthyroidism with approximately 85% sensitivity and around 80% specificity.

The material sequenced was peripheral blood or thyroid tissue (not recorded which). The chain combines TRBV5-4 with TRBJ2-7; D not resolved. The source of this sequence is an adult man with Graves' hyperthyroidism. In DNA, the CDR3 is TGTGCCAGCAGCCCCTTAGGCATCACCTACGAGCAGTACTTC. Translated, it gives CASSPLGITYEQYF.